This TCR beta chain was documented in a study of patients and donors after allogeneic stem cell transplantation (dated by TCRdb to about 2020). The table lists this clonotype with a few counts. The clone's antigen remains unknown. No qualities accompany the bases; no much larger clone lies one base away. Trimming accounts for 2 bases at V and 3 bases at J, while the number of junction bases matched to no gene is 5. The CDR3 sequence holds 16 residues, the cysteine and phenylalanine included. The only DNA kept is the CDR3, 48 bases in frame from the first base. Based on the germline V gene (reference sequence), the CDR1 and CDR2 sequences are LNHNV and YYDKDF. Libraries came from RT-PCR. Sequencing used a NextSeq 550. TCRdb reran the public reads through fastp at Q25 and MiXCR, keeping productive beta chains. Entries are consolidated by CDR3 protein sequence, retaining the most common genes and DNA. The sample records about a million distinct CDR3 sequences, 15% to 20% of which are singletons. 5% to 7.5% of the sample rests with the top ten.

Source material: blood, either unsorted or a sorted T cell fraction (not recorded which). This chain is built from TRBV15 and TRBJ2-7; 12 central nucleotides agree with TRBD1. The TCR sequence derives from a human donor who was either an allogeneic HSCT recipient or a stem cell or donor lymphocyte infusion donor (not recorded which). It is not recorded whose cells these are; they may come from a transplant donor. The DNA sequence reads TGTGCCACCAGCAGATGGGACAGGGGGCGCAACTACGAGCAGTACTTC. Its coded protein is CATSRWDRGRNYEQYF.